These T cell receptor beta chains were read from a single sample in a study of cytomegalovirus exposure and HLA in healthy donors. Only in-frame clones appear in the TCRdb table, and some are missing; sequencing was by immunoSEQ multiplex PCR. The profile shows 200,000 to 250,000 clones, roughly four fifths of them singletons. The sequencing input was PBMCs. The receptor source for this set is a woman aged 35 to 49 in good health and CMV-seronegative. CDR3s include the opening cysteine and the closing phenylalanine or tryptophan. The D gene is left open where the match is weak. Expanded clones get a size class; other rows say once, few or many, or leave the size out.

v_call	d_call	j_call	clone_size	cdr3_nt	cdr3_aa
TRBV14	.	TRBJ2-5	.	TGTGCCAGCAGCCAAGATCTGACAGGGAGGGAGACCCAGTACTTC	CASSQDLTGRETQYF
TRBV19	.	TRBJ2-1	.	TGTGCCAGTAGTATACAGGCTAACCCCAATGAGCAGTTCTTC	CASSIQANPNEQFF
TRBV18	.	TRBJ2-2	.	TGTGCCAGCTCACCCCGGGGCGGGGAGCTGTTTTTT	CASSPRGGELFF
TRBV9	TRBD1	TRBJ1-3	.	TGTGCCAGCAGTGGCTCGGGACAGGGTTTCTCAGTAACGGGAAACACCATATATTTT	CASSGSGQGFSVTGNTIYF
TRBV12-5	TRBD2	TRBJ2-1	.	TGTGCTAGTGGTTTGGGCCTTCTAGCGGGGGAGAGCTCCTACAATGAGCAGTTCTTC	CASGLGLLAGESSYNEQFF
TRBV9	.	TRBJ2-7	few	TGTGCCAGCAGCGTATCCCAGGCGACCTACGAGCAGTACTTC	CASSVSQATYEQYF
TRBV7-9	TRBD1	TRBJ1-1	few	TGTGCCAGCAGCCCTACAGGGGTGAACACTGAAGCTTTCTTT	CASSPTGVNTEAFF
TRBV7-7	.	TRBJ1-1	few	TGTGCTAGCAGCTTAACAGTTGAAGCTTTCTTT	CASSLTVEAFF
TRBV19	.	TRBJ1-5	.	TGTGCCAGTAGTGCGACAGTTAGCAATCAGCCCCAGCATTTT	CASSATVSNQPQHF
TRBV18	TRBD1	TRBJ2-3	.	TGTGCCAGCTCGGGACAGGGAGCCACAGATACGCAGTATTTT	CASSGQGATDTQYF
TRBV27	.	TRBJ1-1	medium-sized	TGTGCCAGCAGTACCACTTTAAACACTGAAGCTTTCTTT	CASSTTLNTEAFF
TRBV6-1	TRBD1	TRBJ2-7	few	TGTGCCAGCAGTGTTTGGGACAGGCTCTACGAGCAGTACTTC	CASSVWDRLYEQYF
TRBV6-5	.	TRBJ1-3	.	TGTGCCAGCAGTTACTCGGCAGGTACCTCTGGAAACACCATATATTTT	CASSYSAGTSGNTIYF
TRBV7-9	.	TRBJ1-2	.	TGTGCCAGCGGCCGTAGCAGCAACTATGGCTACACCTTC	CASGRSSNYGYTF
TRBV7-2	TRBD2	TRBJ2-7	.	TGTGCCAGCAGCTTAGCGCGGGAGCAGGCATACGAGCAGTACTTC	CASSLAREQAYEQYF
TRBV9	TRBD2	TRBJ2-1	.	TGTGCCAGCAGCGTACTGTCAGCGGGGGGGTACAATGAGCAGTTCTTC	CASSVLSAGGYNEQFF
TRBV18	.	TRBJ2-1	once	TGTGCCAGCTCACCACTAGCGCCTAGCTCCTACAATGAGCAGTTCTTC	CASSPLAPSSYNEQFF